Listed here are 30 T cell receptor beta chains from one sample, sequenced in a study of blood T cell repertoires in COVID-19 (dated by TCRdb to the early 2020s). Library generation was performed with the immunoSEQ multiplex PCR assay. In TCRdb, the immuneACCESS table is reduced to in-frame sequences with V and J assigned. These tables do not hold every clone; where another copy was compared, an unresolved V gene accounts for under half, and the others remain unexplained. This sample has 200,000 to 300,000 clones in its table, and around 87% of those were observed once. In total, the top ten clones hold roughly 5% of the sample. The sequencing input was peripheral blood. The receptor source for this set is a woman aged 60-75 years with COVID-19, enrolled during active disease.

This rearrangement joins TRBV5-1 to TRBJ2-5; TRBD1 matches 7 bases. Germline CDR1 is SGHRS and CDR2 is YFSETQ. V lost 4 bases and J lost 1; bases outside the gene matches: 4. This CDR3 spans 14 amino acids. CDR3 in DNA: TGCGCCAGCAGCCCAGGACAGGTCCAAGAGACCCAGTACTTC. Its translation: CASSPGQVQETQYF.

V is TRBV4-1 and J is TRBJ1-5; the D gene is possibly TRBD1 (6 bases). V shed 6 bases and J shed 5 bases, with 14 bases lying between them. The germline V gene has CDR1 MGHRA and CDR2 YSYEKL. The CDR3 covers 14 residues. The CDR3 DNA follows: TGCGCCAGCAGTCCGACAGGTGGAGATCAGCCCCAGCATTTT. Translation gives CASSPTGGDQPQHF.

This clone was observed at least ten times. The CDR3 coding sequence is TGTGCCAGCACCTTGGGACTCCATGTCACCGGGGAGCTGTTTTTT. Translated: CASTLGLHVTGELFF. The V gene is TRBV7-9, the J gene TRBJ2-2; weak D call: TRBD2 (6 bases). The CDR3 covers 15 residues. Germline V gene sequence: CDR1 SEHNR, CDR2 FQNEAQ (reference sequence). The V and J ends lost 7 bases and 4 bases respectively, with 16 bases between them.

As DNA, the CDR3 is TGTGCCAGCAGCCAAGGCGACAGGCTGAACACTGAAGCTTTCTTT. Translated: CASSQGDRLNTEAFF. This chain uses TRBV3-1 (or the pseudogene TRBV3-2) with TRBJ1-1; weak D call: TRBD1 (6 bases). The germline V and J ends were trimmed by 1 base and 0 bases, with 9 bases remaining between them. Germline V gene data show CDR1 as LGHDT and CDR2 as YNNKEL (reference sequence). The length of the CDR3 is 15 residues.

The chain uses TRBV11-1 and TRBJ2-1; TRBD2 matches at 10 bases. The CDR3 runs 15 residues. CDR1 is SGHAT, CDR2 FQDESV, per germline (reference sequence). The ends lost 2 bases at V and 4 bases at J; junction bases unmatched: 2. CDR3 region: CASSLLAGAYNEQFF. CDR3 coding DNA: TGTGCCAGCAGCTTACTAGCGGGGGCATACAATGAGCAGTTCTTC.

J is TRBJ2-3 and V is TRBV27; 10 bases map to TRBD2. Germline V gene sequence: CDR1 MNHEY, CDR2 SMNVEV (reference sequence). J was trimmed by 5 bases and V by 3 bases; bases with no gene match: 5. This CDR3 has 15 amino acids. The CDR3 reads CASSFLAGVGDTQYF. CDR3 DNA: TGTGCCAGCAGTTTCCTAGCGGGAGTCGGAGATACGCAGTATTTT.

The V call is TRBV7-2, the J call TRBJ1-2, with D possibly TRBD1 on 5 matching bases. This CDR3 is built from 15 residues. V gave up 4 bases and J gave up 4 bases, with 16 bases separating them. Germline V gene data show CDR1 as SGHTA and CDR2 as FQGNSA. The CDR3 loop reads CASSSGFGQPYGYTF. CDR3 coding DNA: TGTGCCAGCAGCTCAGGTTTTGGACAACCCTATGGCTACACCTTC. The variable domain in full, with the rest retrieved from reference TRBV7-2 and TRBJ1-2, is GAGVSQSPSNKVTEKGKDVELRCDPISGHTALYWYRQSLGQGLEFLIYFQGNSAPDKSGLPSDRFSAERTGGSVSTLTIQRTQQEDSAVYLCASSSGFGQPYGYTFGSGTRLTVV.

The rearrangement joins TRBV5-1 to TRBJ2-2, with 11 bases lining up with TRBD2. Trimming cost V 4 bases and J 6 bases; bases outside gene matches: 5. CDR1 and CDR2 from the germline V gene are SGHRS and YFSETQ. The CDR3 length is 15 residues. CDR3 nucleotide sequence: TGCGCCAGCAGCCTCGGACTAGCGGGCCCCGGGGAGCTGTTTTTT. This sequence encodes CASSLGLAGPGELFF. Using reference TRBV5-1 and TRBJ2-2 for the parts outside the CDR3, the full variable domain is KAGVTQTPRYLIKTRGQQVTLSCSPISGHRSVSWYQQTPGQGLQFLFEYFSETQRNKGNFPGRFSGRQFSNSRSEMNVSTLELGDSALYLCASSLGLAGPGELFFGEGSRLTVL.

The J gene is TRBJ2-3, the V gene TRBV6-5, with 12 bases aligning to TRBD2. With V trimmed by 4 bases and J by 3 bases, 5 bases remained unmatched. Germline V gene data show CDR1 as MNHEY and CDR2 as SVGAGI. The CDR3 contains 16 residues. The CDR3 region has the DNA TGTGCCAGCAGTTTGACTAGCGGGAGTAGGACAGATACGCAGTATTTT. It specifies CASSLTSGSRTDTQYF.

This clone was seen a single time. V and J are TRBV7-2 and TRBJ2-6; no reliable D call. Germline CDR1 SGHTA, CDR2 FQGNSA. This CDR3 comprises 15 residues. The V gene lost 2 bases and the J gene lost 0 bases, with 5 bases spanning the gap. The CDR3 loop reads CASSLLRSGANVLTF. In nucleotides, the CDR3 is TGTGCCAGCAGCTTACTTCGCTCTGGGGCCAACGTCCTGACTTTC.

The chain is built from TRBV7-8 and TRBJ2-1, with D uncertain. Germline V gene sequence: CDR1 SGHVS, CDR2 FQNEAQ. The CDR3 runs 12 residues. V dropped 5 bases and J dropped 7 bases, with 9 bases sitting between them. CDR3 sequence: CASSPVENEQFF. The CDR3, as DNA: TGTGCCAGCAGCCCGGTTGAGAATGAGCAGTTCTTC.

V is TRBV7-2 and J is TRBJ2-7; maybe TRBD1 (6 bases). This CDR3 is built from 14 residues. V gave up 4 bases and J gave up 2 bases, with 12 bases separating them. Germline CDR1 reads SGHTA; CDR2 reads FQGNSA. The CDR3 protein is CASSSRQDTYEQYF. The CDR3 DNA sequence: TGTGCCAGCAGCTCCCGACAGGACACCTACGAGCAGTACTTC.

The chain has TRBV28 and TRBJ1-6, with 8 bases matching TRBD1. The CDR3 extends over 13 amino acids. The J segment lost 9 bases and the V segment lost 5 bases, leaving 3 bases of the junction unmatched. Germline V gene data show CDR1 as MDHEN and CDR2 as SYDVKM. CDR3 amino acids: CASSGQGSSPLHF. The CDR3 region has the DNA TGTGCCAGCAGTGGACAGGGCAGTTCACCCCTCCACTTT.

CDR3 nucleotide sequence: TGTGCCATCAGTGCGGACAGGGAGGGAGCCGGGGAGCTGTTTTTT. It translates to CAISADREGAGELFF. J is TRBJ2-2 and V is TRBV10-3; TRBD1 might be the D (8 bases). The CDR3 has 15 residues. CDR1 ENHRY and CDR2 SYGVKD come from the germline V gene. Trimming pared 4 bases from V and 6 bases from J, leaving 15 bases between.

V and J are TRBV5-1 and TRBJ1-1; 11 nucleotides line up with TRBD1. This CDR3 contains 16 residues. J was trimmed by 4 bases and V by 3 bases; bases with no gene match: 8. In germline, CDR1 is SGHRS, CDR2 YFSETQ. This CDR3 reads CASSSRTGGSSTEAFF. CDR3 nucleotides: TGCGCCAGCAGCTCCCGGACAGGGGGCTCAAGCACTGAAGCTTTCTTT.

This sequence joins TRBV15 and TRBJ2-7; TRBD2 might be the D (6 bases). The CDR3 consists of 15 residues. The ends were cut back, 5 bases at V and 3 bases at J, with 17 bases in the middle. Germline V gene lookup returns CDR1 LNHNV and CDR2 YYDKDF (reference sequence). The CDR3 nucleotides read TGTGCCACCAGCCGTTCTACGGCGGGACTCTACGAGCAGTACTTC. It encodes CATSRSTAGLYEQYF. Filled out from reference TRBV15 and TRBJ2-7, the complete variable domain reads DAMVIQNPRYQVTQFGKPVTLSCSQTLNHNVMYWYQQKSSQAPKLLFHYYDKDFNNEADTPDNFQSRRPNTSFCFLDIRSPGLGDTAMYLCATSRSTAGLYEQYFGPGTRLTVT.

This clone was picked up a small number of times. The chain employs TRBV28 and TRBJ2-7; the D gene is possibly TRBD1 (5 bases). Looked up from germline, CDR1 is MDHEN and CDR2 is SYDVKM. V dropped 6 bases and J dropped 3 bases, with 12 bases sitting between them. The CDR3 covers 13 residues. The CDR3: CASRIDSLYEQYF. The CDR3 region has the DNA TGTGCCAGCAGAATAGACAGCCTCTACGAGCAGTACTTC. The full variable domain, completed using reference TRBV28 and TRBJ2-7, is DVKVTQSSRYLVKRTGEKVFLECVQDMDHENMFWYRQDPGLGLRLIYFSYDVKMKEKGDIPEGYSVSREKKERFSLILESASTNQTSMYLCASRIDSLYEQYFGPGTRLTVT.

V and J are TRBV4-1 and TRBJ2-7, with D perhaps TRBD2 (5 bases). V was cut by 4 bases and J by 4 bases, with 14 bases left in between. Germline V CDR1 and CDR2: MGHRA, YSYEKL. The CDR3 extends over 14 amino acids. CDR3 nucleotide sequence: TGCGCCAGCAGCCCCACGGGGATGATTTACGAGCAGTACTTC. Translating it yields CASSPTGMIYEQYF.

This chain uses TRBV7-3 with TRBJ2-7; D uncertain. The V end was cut by 2 bases, the J end by 1 base, with 9 bases between. Germline V gene data show CDR1 as SGHTA and CDR2 as FQGTGA. This CDR3 has 14 residues. DNA for the CDR3: TGTGCCAGCAGCTTAGAGGCAGCTTCCTACGAGCAGTACTTC. It yields the protein CASSLEAASYEQYF.

This chain links TRBV24-1 with TRBJ2-1; the match to TRBD2 covers 8 bases. There are 14 residues in the CDR3. The germline V gene has CDR1 KGHDR and CDR2 SFDVKD. The ends lost 5 bases at V and 7 bases at J; junction bases unmatched: 6. This chain's CDR3 is CATSGPGLGNEQFF. The DNA for the CDR3 is TGTGCCACCAGTGGTCCGGGACTAGGGAATGAGCAGTTCTTC.

The V gene is TRBV7-8, the J gene TRBJ2-1; D call uncertain. Trimming stripped 2 bases from V and 9 bases from J, with 11 bases between. The CDR3 runs 13 residues. Germline CDR1 SGHVS, CDR2 FQNEAQ. This CDR3 reads CASSLILAGEQFF. The CDR3, as DNA: TGTGCCAGCAGCTTAATTCTGGCAGGTGAGCAGTTCTTC.

The rearrangement links TRBV9 to TRBJ2-5; tentative D call: TRBD2 (5 bases). From germline, CDR1 is SGDLS and CDR2 YYNGEE. Trimming cost V 0 bases and J 1 base, with 10 bases left between them. The CDR3 is made up of 15 amino acids. CDR3 protein: CASSVDLAPQETQYF. The CDR3 coding sequence is TGTGCCAGCAGCGTAGATCTAGCTCCCCAAGAGACCCAGTACTTC.

This clone was seen a single time. The chain recombines TRBV7-3 with TRBJ2-6; D gene uncertain. The CDR3 totals 17 residues. With 4 bases removed from V and 0 bases from J, the gap between germline ends came to 13 bases. Germline V gene data show CDR1 as SGHTA and CDR2 as FQGTGA. The CDR3 coding sequence is TGTGCCAGCAGCTCCTCGCGGTCTAGCTCTGGGGCCAACGTCCTGACTTTC. It translates to CASSSSRSSSGANVLTF.

About this clone: The junction differs from germline at one of its ends, possibly a read error. The chain has TRBV30 and TRBJ1-4, with D possibly matching TRBD1 (5 bases). The CDR3 runs to 12 residues. The germline gives CDR1 GTSNPN, CDR2 SVGIG (reference sequence). The CDR3 region is CAWSVRGGPAVF. DNA of the CDR3: TGTGCCTGGAGTGTACGGGGGGGACCGGCGGTTTTT.

V gene TRBV7-3 combines with J gene TRBJ2-1, with 13 positions matching TRBD2. This CDR3 is 18 amino acids long. Germline-derived CDR1 and CDR2 are SGHTA and FQGTGA. J was trimmed by 4 bases and V by 1 base; bases with no gene match: 7. The CDR3 spells CASSLNPRTSGSYNEQFF. CDR3 DNA sequence: TGTGCCAGCAGCTTAAACCCGAGGACTAGCGGGAGTTACAATGAGCAGTTCTTC.

This clone showed up just once. The rearrangement links TRBV18 to TRBJ2-3, with TRBD2 matching 10 bases. V lost 1 base to trimming and J lost 5 bases; unmatched junction nucleotides: 6. The CDR3 extends over 16 amino acids. Germline V gene data show CDR1 as KGHSH and CDR2 as LQKENI. CDR3 sequence: CASSPLRTSGGDTQYF. The CDR3 DNA reads as TGTGCCAGCTCACCACTCCGGACTAGCGGAGGAGATACGCAGTATTTT. The whole variable domain, remainder taken from reference TRBV18 and TRBJ2-3, is NAGVMQNPRHLVRRRGQEARLRCSPMKGHSHVYWYRQLPEEGLKFMVYLQKENIIDESGMPKERFSAEFPKEGPSILRIQQVVRGDSAAYFCASSPLRTSGGDTQYFGPGTRLTVL.

CDR3 in amino acids: CASSPQGRGTEAFF. Written as DNA, the CDR3 is TGCGCCAGCAGCCCACAGGGACGGGGCACTGAAGCTTTCTTT. The chain recombines TRBV5-1 with TRBJ1-1; D is possibly TRBD1 (6 bases). The CDR3 has 14 amino acids. Germline CDR1 reads SGHRS; CDR2 reads YFSETQ. Trimming removed 4 bases at V and 4 bases at J, with 14 bases between. Together with reference TRBV5-1 and TRBJ1-1, the CDR3 gives the full variable domain: KAGVTQTPRYLIKTRGQQVTLSCSPISGHRSVSWYQQTPGQGLQFLFEYFSETQRNKGNFPGRFSGRQFSNSRSEMNVSTLELGDSALYLCASSPQGRGTEAFFGQGTRLTVV.

The chain uses TRBV6-2 or TRBV6-3 and TRBJ1-5, with 7 bases identical to TRBD1. The trim removed 0 bases at V and 7 bases at J, leaving 6 bases unmatched. CDR1 is MNHEY and CDR2 is SVGEGT in the germline V gene. This CDR3 region has 15 residues. Written as DNA, the CDR3 is TGTGCCAGCAGTTACTCGAGCAGGGGGGACCAGCCCCAGCATTTT. Protein product: CASSYSSRGDQPQHF.

This chain links TRBV27 with TRBJ1-1; a weak D match, TRBD1 (5 bases). Germline assignment: CDR1 MNHEY and CDR2 SMNVEV (reference sequence). The CDR3 extends over 14 amino acids. V gave up 5 bases and J gave up 1 base, with 11 bases separating them. Here the CDR3 DNA reads TGTGCCAGCAGTGAAGGGGATAGGAACACTGAAGCTTTCTTT. It is translated as CASSEGDRNTEAFF.

The chain carries TRBV6-2 or TRBV6-3 and TRBJ1-5; 7 bases are shared with TRBD1. The germline V gene encodes CDR1 MNHEY and CDR2 SVGEGT. The CDR3 extends over 14 amino acids. Trimming removed 5 bases from V and 2 bases from J; junction bases left unmatched: 3. This CDR3 is CASSGTAGNQPQHF. CDR3 in DNA: TGTGCCAGCAGTGGGACAGCGGGCAATCAGCCCCAGCATTTT.